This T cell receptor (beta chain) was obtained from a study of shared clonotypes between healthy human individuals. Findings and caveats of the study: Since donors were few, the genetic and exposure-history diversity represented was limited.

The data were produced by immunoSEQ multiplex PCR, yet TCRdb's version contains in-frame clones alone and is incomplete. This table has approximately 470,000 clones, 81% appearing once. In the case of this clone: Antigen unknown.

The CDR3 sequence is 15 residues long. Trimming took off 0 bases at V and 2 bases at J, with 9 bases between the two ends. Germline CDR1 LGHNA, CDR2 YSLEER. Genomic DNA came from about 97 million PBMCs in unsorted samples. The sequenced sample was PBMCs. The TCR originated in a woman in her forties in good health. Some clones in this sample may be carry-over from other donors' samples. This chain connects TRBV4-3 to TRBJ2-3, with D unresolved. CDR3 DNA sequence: TGCGCCAGCAGCCAAGATCATGGTCCCACAGATACGCAGTATTTT. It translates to CASSQDHGPTDTQYF.